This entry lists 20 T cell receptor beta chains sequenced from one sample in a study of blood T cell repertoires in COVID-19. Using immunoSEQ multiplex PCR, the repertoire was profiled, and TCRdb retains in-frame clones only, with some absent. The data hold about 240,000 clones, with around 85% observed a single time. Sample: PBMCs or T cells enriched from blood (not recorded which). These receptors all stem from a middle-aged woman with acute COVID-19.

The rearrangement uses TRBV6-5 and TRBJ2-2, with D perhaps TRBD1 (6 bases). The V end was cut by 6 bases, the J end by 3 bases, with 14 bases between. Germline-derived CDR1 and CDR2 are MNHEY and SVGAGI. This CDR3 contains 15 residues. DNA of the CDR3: TGTGCCAGCAGCCCCTCACAGGGATACACCGGGGAGCTGTTTTTT. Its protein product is CASSPSQGYTGELFF.

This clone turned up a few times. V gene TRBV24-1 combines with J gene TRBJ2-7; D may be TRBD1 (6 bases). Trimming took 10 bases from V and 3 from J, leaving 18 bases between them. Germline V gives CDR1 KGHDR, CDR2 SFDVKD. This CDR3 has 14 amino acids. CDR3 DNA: TGTGCCACTTCCCACGATCCAGGGGTCTACGAGCAGTACTTC. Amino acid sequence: CATSHDPGVYEQYF.

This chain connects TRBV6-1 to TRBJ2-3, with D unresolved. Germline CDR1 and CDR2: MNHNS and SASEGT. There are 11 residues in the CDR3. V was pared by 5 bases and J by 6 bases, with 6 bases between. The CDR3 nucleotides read TGTGCCAGCAGTTTAGCCGATACGCAGTATTTT. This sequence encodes CASSLADTQYF.

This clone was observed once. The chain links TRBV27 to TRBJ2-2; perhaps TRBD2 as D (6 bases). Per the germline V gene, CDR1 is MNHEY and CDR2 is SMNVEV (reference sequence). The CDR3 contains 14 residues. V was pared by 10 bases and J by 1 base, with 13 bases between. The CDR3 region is CATRTTLNTGELFF. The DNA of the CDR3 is TGTGCCACCCGGACTACCCTGAACACCGGGGAGCTGTTTTTT.

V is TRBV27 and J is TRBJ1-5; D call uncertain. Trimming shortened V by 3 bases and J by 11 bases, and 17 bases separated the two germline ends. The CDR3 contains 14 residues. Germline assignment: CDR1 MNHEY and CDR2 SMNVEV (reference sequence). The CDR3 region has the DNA TGTGCCAGCAGTTTGGCGTCAGGAAGTACGGCCCAGCATTTT. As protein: CASSLASGSTAQHF.

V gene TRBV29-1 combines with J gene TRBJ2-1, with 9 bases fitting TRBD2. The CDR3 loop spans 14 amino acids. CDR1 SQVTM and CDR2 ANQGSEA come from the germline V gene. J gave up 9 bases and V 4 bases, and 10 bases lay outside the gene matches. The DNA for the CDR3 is TGCAGCGTTGCGGGGTCTAGCGGGATGGGTGAGCAGTTCTTC. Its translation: CSVAGSSGMGEQFF.

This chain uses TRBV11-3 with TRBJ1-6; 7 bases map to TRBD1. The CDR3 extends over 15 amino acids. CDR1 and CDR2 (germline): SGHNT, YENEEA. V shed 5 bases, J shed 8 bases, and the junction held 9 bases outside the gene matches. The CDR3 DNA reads TGTGCCAGCAGCCCTAGACAGGGTAACGATTCACCCCTCCACTTT. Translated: CASSPRQGNDSPLHF.

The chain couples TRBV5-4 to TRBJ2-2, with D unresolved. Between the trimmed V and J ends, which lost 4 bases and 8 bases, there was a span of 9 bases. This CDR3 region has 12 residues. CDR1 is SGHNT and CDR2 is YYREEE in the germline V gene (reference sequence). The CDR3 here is CASSKRLGELFF. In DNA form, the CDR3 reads TGTGCCAGCAGCAAGAGATTGGGGGAGCTGTTTTTT.

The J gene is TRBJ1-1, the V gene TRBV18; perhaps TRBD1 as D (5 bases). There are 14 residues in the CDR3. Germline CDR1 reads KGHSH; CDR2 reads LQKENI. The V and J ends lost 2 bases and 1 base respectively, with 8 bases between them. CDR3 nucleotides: TGTGCCAGCTCACCAGGAGGGGCGAACACTGAAGCTTTCTTT. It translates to CASSPGGANTEAFF.

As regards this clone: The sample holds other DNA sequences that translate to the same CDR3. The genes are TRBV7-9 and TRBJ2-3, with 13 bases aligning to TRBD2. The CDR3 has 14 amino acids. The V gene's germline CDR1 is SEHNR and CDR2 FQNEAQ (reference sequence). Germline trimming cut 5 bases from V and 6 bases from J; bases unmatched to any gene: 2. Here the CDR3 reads CASSPGLAGDTQYF. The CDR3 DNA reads TGTGCCAGCAGCCCGGGACTAGCGGGGGATACGCAGTATTTT. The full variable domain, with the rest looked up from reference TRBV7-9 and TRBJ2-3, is DTGVSQNPRHKITKRGQNVTFRCDPISEHNRLYWYRQTLGQGPEFLTYFQNEAQLEKSRLLSDRFSAERPKGSFSTLEIQRTEQGDSAMYLCASSPGLAGDTQYFGPGTRLTVL.

CDR3 in DNA: TGCAGCGGGACAGGGGGCTCCTACAATGAGCAGTTCTTC. This codes for CSGTGGSYNEQFF. The chain has TRBV29-1 and TRBJ2-1, with 10 bases matching TRBD1. The V and J ends lost 7 bases and 0 bases, in that order; junction bases with no gene match: 0. Germline V CDR1 and CDR2: SQVTM, ANQGSEA. This CDR3 spans 13 amino acids.

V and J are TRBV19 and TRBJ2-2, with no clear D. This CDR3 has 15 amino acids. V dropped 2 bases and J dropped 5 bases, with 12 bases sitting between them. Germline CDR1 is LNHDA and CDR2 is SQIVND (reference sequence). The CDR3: CASSISRQVTGELFF. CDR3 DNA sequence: TGTGCCAGTAGTATATCTCGGCAGGTAACCGGGGAGCTGTTTTTT.

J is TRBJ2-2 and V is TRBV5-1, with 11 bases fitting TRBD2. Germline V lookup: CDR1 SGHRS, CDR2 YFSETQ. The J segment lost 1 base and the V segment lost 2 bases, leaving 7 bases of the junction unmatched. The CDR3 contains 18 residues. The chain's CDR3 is CASSFSGTSGGNTGELFF. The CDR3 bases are TGCGCCAGCAGCTTCTCCGGGACTAGCGGTGGGAACACCGGGGAGCTGTTTTTT.

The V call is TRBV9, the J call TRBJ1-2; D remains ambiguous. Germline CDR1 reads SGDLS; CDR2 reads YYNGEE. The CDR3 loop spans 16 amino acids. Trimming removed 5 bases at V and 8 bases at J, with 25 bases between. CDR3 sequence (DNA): TGTGCCAGCAGTGGAGGCTCCCCAATCACGGGATGGGGCTACACCTTC. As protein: CASSGGSPITGWGYTF. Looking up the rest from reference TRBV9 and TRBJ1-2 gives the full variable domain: DSGVTQTPKHLITATGQRVTLRCSPRSGDLSVYWYQQSLDQGLQFLIQYYNGEERAKGNILERFSAQQFPDLHSELNLSSLELGDSALYFCASSGGSPITGWGYTFGSGTRLTVV.

The CDR3 reads CASSYALAGGGETQYF. In DNA form, the CDR3 reads TGTGCCAGCAGTTACGCACTAGCGGGTGGTGGAGAGACCCAGTACTTC. The chain uses TRBV6-5 and TRBJ2-5; 9 nucleotides agree with TRBD2. CDR1 and CDR2 (germline): MNHEY, SVGAGI. J lost 4 bases, V lost 2 bases, and 8 bases had no gene match. CDR3 length: 16 amino acids.

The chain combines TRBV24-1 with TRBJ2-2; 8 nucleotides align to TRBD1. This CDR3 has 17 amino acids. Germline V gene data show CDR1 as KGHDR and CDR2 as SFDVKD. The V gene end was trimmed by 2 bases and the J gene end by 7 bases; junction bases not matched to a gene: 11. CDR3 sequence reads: CATSDSRSGQGVGELFF. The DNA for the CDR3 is TGTGCCACCAGTGATTCGCGCTCCGGACAGGGCGTCGGGGAGCTGTTTTTT.

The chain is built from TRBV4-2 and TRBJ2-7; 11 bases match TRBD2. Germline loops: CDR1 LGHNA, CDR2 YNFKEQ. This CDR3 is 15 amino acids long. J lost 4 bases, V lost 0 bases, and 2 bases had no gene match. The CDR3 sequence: CASSQDRTSGYEQYF. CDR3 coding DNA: TGTGCCAGCAGCCAAGATAGGACTAGCGGGTACGAGCAGTACTTC.

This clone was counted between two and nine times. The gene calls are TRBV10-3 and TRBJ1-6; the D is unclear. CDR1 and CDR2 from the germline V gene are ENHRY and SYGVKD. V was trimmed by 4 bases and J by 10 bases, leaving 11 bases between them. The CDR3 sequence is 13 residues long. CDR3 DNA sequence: TGTGCCATCAGTGGCGGTAGTCGCTCACCCCTCCACTTT. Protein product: CAISGGSRSPLHF.

CDR3 amino acids: CATSALASTDTQYF. DNA of the CDR3: TGTGCCACCAGTGCACTAGCGAGCACAGATACGCAGTATTTT. The genes are TRBV24-1 and TRBJ2-3; 7 positions agree with TRBD2. Looked up from germline, CDR1 is KGHDR and CDR2 is SFDVKD. CDR3 length: 14 amino acids. V lost 5 bases, J lost 0 bases, and 1 base stayed unmatched.

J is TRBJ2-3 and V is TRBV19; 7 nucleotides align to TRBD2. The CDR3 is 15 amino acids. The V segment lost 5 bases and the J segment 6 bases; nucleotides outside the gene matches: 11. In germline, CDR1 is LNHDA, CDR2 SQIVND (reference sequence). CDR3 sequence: CASSSGVGGDDTQYF. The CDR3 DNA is TGTGCCAGTAGTTCGGGAGTTGGGGGGGATGATACGCAGTATTTT.